The 6 T cell receptor beta chains listed next were all sequenced from one sample in a study of T cells in Graves' hyperthyroidism and ophthalmopathy. It was RNA transcripts that yielded the amplified TCR beta CDR3 regions. RT-PCR in the first round (using the HTBI primer set) targeted the TCR CDR3. TCRdb called the multiplex PCR reads again in MiXCR, with one record for every CDR3 protein. The profile shows roughly 640,000 distinct CDR3 sequences, about 16% of them singletons. Sequencing was done on a sample of blood. Source of these receptors: a woman aged 40 to 55 with Graves' ophthalmopathy.

In this sample, this clonotype turned up a few times. The chain combines TRBV28 with TRBJ2-1; 15 bases align to TRBD2. This CDR3 region has 20 residues. The ends lost 5 bases at V and 4 bases at J; junction bases unmatched: 15. Per germline, CDR1 MDHEN and CDR2 SYDVKM. CDR3 nucleotides: TGTGCCAGCAGTCCGCCCGGGACTAGCGGGGGGCCTTTTTTTTACAATGAGCAGTTCTTC. This sequence encodes CASSPPGTSGGPFFYNEQFF.

This clonotype was observed a few times. The chain joins TRBV7-9 to TRBJ2-1; no definite D call. Germline values: CDR1 SEHNR, CDR2 FQNEAQ (reference sequence). This CDR3 has 12 residues. Trimming pared 4 bases from V and 8 bases from J, leaving 9 bases between. DNA for the CDR3: TGTGCCAGCAGCTCGGTTGTTCATGAGCAGTTCTTC. Translation gives CASSSVVHEQFF.

Many counts were recorded for this clonotype. Being one base from a much bigger clone, this may be a read error. The CDR3 reads CASSLWSQETQYF. Here the CDR3 DNA reads TGTGCCAGCAGCTTGTGGTCCCAAGAGACCCAGTACTTC. The rearrangement uses TRBV5-6 and TRBJ2-5; D is ambiguous. The CDR3 contains 13 residues. Trimming stripped 1 base from V and 1 base from J, with 5 bases between. CDR1 and CDR2 (germline): SGHDT, YYEEEE.

This clonotype was seen many times. The CDR3 region has the DNA TGTGCCAGCAGCCATCCGCTGCGGCCCTACGAGCAGTACTTC. Translating gives CASSHPLRPYEQYF. The chain combines TRBV3-1 with TRBJ2-7; D remains unclear. The CDR3 is made up of 14 amino acids. Germline V gives CDR1 LGHDT, CDR2 YNNKEL (reference sequence). Trimming cost V 3 bases and J 2 bases, with 11 bases left between them.

This clonotype was found many times. The CDR3, as DNA: TGTGCCAGCAGCACAGGAAGCAGTTCGAACACTGAAGCTTTCTTT. Translated, it gives CASSTGSSSNTEAFF. The V and J genes are TRBV7-8 and TRBJ1-1; a possible D gene is TRBD1 (5 bases). The germline CDR1 and CDR2 sequences are SGHVS and FQNEAQ. V gave up 5 bases and J gave up 1 base, with 14 bases separating them. The CDR3 length is 15 residues.

This clonotype came up a few times. The chain links TRBV6-1 to TRBJ1-1; D unclear. CDR3 length: 12 residues. The germline V gene encodes CDR1 MNHNS and CDR2 SASEGT. Trimming removed 3 bases from V and 11 bases from J, with 13 bases in between. The CDR3 coding sequence is TGTGCCAGCAGTGACTTAACCCCGCGGGCTTTCTTT. Protein product: CASSDLTPRAFF.